This T cell receptor beta chain was obtained from a study of OX40 agonist ivuxolimab in advanced cancers. Per germline, CDR1 MNHEY and CDR2 SMNVEV (reference sequence). The CDR3 runs to 14 residues. The V segment lost 8 bases and the J segment 4 bases; nucleotides outside the gene matches: 4. The table came from immunoSEQ multiplex PCR; TCRdb's copy has only in-frame clones and leaves some out. The data contain some 83,000 clones, about 86% of them singletons. This clone was observed once. The material sequenced was CD4+ or CD8+ T cells sorted from blood, taken in a trial of the OX40 agonist ivuxolimab. The source of this sequence is an adult with an advanced solid tumor such as melanoma, head and neck, liver or kidney cancer. The J gene is TRBJ1-6, the V gene TRBV27; 8 bases agree with TRBD1. The CDR3 is CASGTGPYNSPLHF. The CDR3 DNA sequence: TGTGCCAGCGGGACAGGTCCTTATAATTCACCCCTCCACTTT.